These 10 T cell receptor beta chains originate from one sample sequenced in a study of cytomegalovirus exposure and HLA in healthy donors. TCRdb's table, derived via immunoSEQ multiplex PCR, lists solely in-frame clones and lacks some. Seen here are some 59,000 clones, roughly 87% observed once, and the top ten hold roughly 8.4%. The sample comprised PBMCs. These receptors all stem from a woman under 30 in good health and CMV-seropositive.

The chain links TRBV2 to TRBJ1-1; 12 bases align to TRBD1. Germline trimming cut 7 bases from V and 6 bases from J; bases unmatched to any gene: 9. The CDR3 runs 15 residues. The V gene's germline CDR1 is SNHLY and CDR2 FYNNEI. CDR3 region: CASILRDRGLAEAFF. CDR3 nucleotides: TGTGCCAGCATTCTCCGGGACAGGGGGCTGGCTGAAGCTTTCTTT.

The V call is TRBV7-3, the J call TRBJ2-5, with 8 bases aligning to TRBD2. There are 14 residues in the CDR3. CDR1 and CDR2 (germline): SGHTA, FQGTGA. J gave up 7 bases and V 2 bases, and 6 bases lay outside the gene matches. The CDR3 region is CASSLAGGEGTQYF. CDR3 DNA sequence: TGTGCCAGCAGCTTAGCGGGGGGCGAGGGGACCCAGTACTTC.

The J gene is TRBJ2-7, the V gene TRBV11-2, with 9 positions matching TRBD2. This CDR3 has 15 amino acids. CDR1 is SGHAT, CDR2 FQNNGV, per germline. V shed 4 bases, J shed 0 bases, and the junction held 4 bases outside the gene matches. The CDR3 nucleotides are TGTGCCAGCAGCTGGAGCGGGGGGCGCTCCTACGAGCAGTACTTC. Its protein is CASSWSGGRSYEQYF.

J is TRBJ2-5 and V is TRBV10-2; TRBD2 agrees at 8 bases. This CDR3 is built from 15 residues. V dropped 2 bases and J dropped 1; count of bases not matched to a gene: 3. Germline-derived CDR1 and CDR2 are WSHSY and SAAADI. CDR3 sequence (DNA): TGCGCCAGCAGTGAGAGCGGGGGCCCCCAAGAGACCCAGTACTTC. It encodes CASSESGGPQETQYF.

The genes are TRBV7-3 and TRBJ2-1, with 11 bases aligning to TRBD2. The junction had 4 bases not matched to a gene; V was cut back by 5 bases and J by 13 bases. The CDR3 spans 12 residues. Germline values: CDR1 SGHTA, CDR2 FQGTGA. CDR3 region: CASSETSGEQFF. The DNA for the CDR3 is TGTGCCAGCAGCGAGACTAGCGGGGAACAGTTCTTC.

About this clone: The junction and the germline gene differ at one end; a read error may be behind it. This chain joins TRBV7-7 and TRBJ2-3, with 7 bases that match TRBD2. The germline V gene encodes CDR1 SSHAT and CDR2 FNYEAQ (reference sequence). The CDR3 extends over 16 amino acids. The CDR3 DNA sequence: TGTGCTAGCAGCTTAGCGGCTAGCGGAAGCACAGATACGCAGTATTTT. Translating it yields CASSLAASGSTDTQYF.

The chain employs TRBV19 and TRBJ2-3; no reliable D call. Trimming stripped 0 bases from V and 2 bases from J, with 9 bases between. The V gene's germline CDR1 is LNHDA and CDR2 SQIVND (reference sequence). This CDR3 has 15 residues. CDR3 DNA sequence: TGTGCCAGTAGTATAGAGTCTAGGCCCACAGATACGCAGTATTTT. This translates into CASSIESRPTDTQYF. Combining the CDR3 with reference TRBV19 and TRBJ2-3 gives the whole variable domain DGGITQSPKYLFRKEGQNVTLSCEQNLNHDAMYWYRQDPGQGLRLIYYSQIVNDFQKGDIAEGYSVSREKKESFPLTVTSAQKNPTAFYLCASSIESRPTDTQYFGPGTRLTVL.

The CDR3 spells CASSQRDRGPYEQYF. CDR3 DNA: TGTGCCAGCAGCCAACGAGACAGGGGCCCCTACGAGCAGTACTTC. The chain couples TRBV4-2 to TRBJ2-7; 8 nucleotides align to TRBD1. The V gene's germline CDR1 is LGHNA and CDR2 YNFKEQ. The CDR3 is 15 residues long. Trimming removed 2 bases from V and 2 bases from J; junction bases left unmatched: 5.

The chain has TRBV5-1 and TRBJ1-2, with TRBD1 matching 8 bases. V lost 4 bases to trimming and J lost 8 bases; unmatched junction nucleotides: 7. Germline-derived CDR1 and CDR2 are SGHRS and YFSETQ. The CDR3 has 13 residues. The CDR3 sequence: CASSAGQGWGYTF. CDR3 sequence (DNA): TGCGCCAGCAGCGCCGGACAGGGTTGGGGCTACACCTTC.

This clone was detected only a few times. The chain links TRBV4-1 to TRBJ2-1; D may be TRBD1 (6 bases). This CDR3 is built from 13 residues. V was cut by 4 bases and J by 5 bases, with 9 bases left in between. In germline, CDR1 is MGHRA, CDR2 YSYEKL. CDR3 DNA sequence: TGCGCCAGCAGCCTGACAGGAAACAATGAGCAGTTCTTC. This encodes CASSLTGNNEQFF.